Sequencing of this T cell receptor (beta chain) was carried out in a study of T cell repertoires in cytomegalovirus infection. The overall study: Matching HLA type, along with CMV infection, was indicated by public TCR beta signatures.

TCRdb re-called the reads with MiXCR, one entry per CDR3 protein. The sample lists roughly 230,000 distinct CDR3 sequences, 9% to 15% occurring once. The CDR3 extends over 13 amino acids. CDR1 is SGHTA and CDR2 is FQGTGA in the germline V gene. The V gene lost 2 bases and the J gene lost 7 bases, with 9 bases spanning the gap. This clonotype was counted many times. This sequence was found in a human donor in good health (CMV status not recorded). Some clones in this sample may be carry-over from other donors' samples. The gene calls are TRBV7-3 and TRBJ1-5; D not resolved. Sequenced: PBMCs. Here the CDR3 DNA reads TGTGCCAGCAGCTTAGATCCAACCCAGCCCCAGCATTTT. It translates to CASSLDPTQPQHF.